The 8 T cell receptor beta chains presented below share a single source sample, sequenced in a study of blood T cells in healthy people across ages. A J-beta primer mix and a sample-barcoded 5' primer were used in a second PCR of about 7 to 12 cycles. TCRdb fed the 5' RACE reads into MiXCR, producing one record per CDR3 protein. The sample contains some 700,000 distinct CDR3 sequences, roughly 44% of which appear only once. Sequencing was done on a sample of blood. The source of these receptors is a woman aged 55-69 years in good health.

This clonotype was observed a single time. This chain uses TRBV20-1 with TRBJ2-3; D is possibly TRBD2 (6 bases). The CDR3 sequence is 15 residues long. V dropped 5 bases and J dropped 2 bases, with 17 bases sitting between them. Per germline, CDR1 DFQATT and CDR2 SNEGSKA (reference sequence). The CDR3 nucleotides read TGCAGTGCTGCATCGGGTAGCGGCCTCACAGATACGCAGTATTTT. Protein sequence: CSAASGSGLTDTQYF.

The chain couples TRBV5-5 to TRBJ1-1; D perhaps matches TRBD1 (6 bases). This CDR3 region has 15 residues. The V gene lost 0 bases and the J gene lost 2 bases, with 11 bases spanning the gap. CDR1 is SGHKS and CDR2 is YYEKEE in the germline V gene (reference sequence). The CDR3 region has the DNA TGTGCCAGCAGCTTGGGGGGGGCAATAAACACTGAAGCTTTCTTT. Translation gives CASSLGGAINTEAFF.

This clonotype showed up just a few times. The rearrangement joins TRBV11-2 to TRBJ2-7; TRBD1 agrees at 9 bases. Trimming took 4 bases from V and 4 from J; bases not matched to a gene: 8. The V gene's germline CDR1 is SGHAT and CDR2 FQNNGV. The CDR3 runs to 15 residues. CDR3 sequence reads: CASSSGTGSLYEQYF. The CDR3 DNA follows: TGTGCCAGCAGCTCGGGGACAGGGTCGCTTTACGAGCAGTACTTC.

CDR3 loop: CATTTVSYEQYF. For the CDR3, the DNA is TGTGCCACGACGACAGTTTCCTACGAGCAGTACTTC. This chain links TRBV6-2 or TRBV6-3 with TRBJ2-7, with a tentative D call TRBD1 (5 bases). V gave up 10 bases and J gave up 1 base, with 11 bases separating them. In germline, CDR1 is MNHEY, CDR2 SVGEGT. The CDR3 sequence is 12 residues long.

This clonotype was seen only a few times. V gene TRBV10-3 combines with J gene TRBJ2-1, with 14 bases fitting TRBD2. The V gene's germline CDR1 is ENHRY and CDR2 SYGVKD. The CDR3 loop spans 17 amino acids. V lost 0 bases, J lost 4 bases, and 2 bases stayed unmatched. The CDR3 is CAISESTSGRGYNEQFF. The CDR3 nucleotides are TGTGCCATCAGTGAGTCGACTAGCGGGAGGGGTTACAATGAGCAGTTCTTC.

This clonotype appeared many times. The chain recombines TRBV7-2 with TRBJ2-1; 8 nucleotides match TRBD1. The junction had 8 bases not matched to a gene; V was cut back by 2 bases and J by 5 bases. Germline CDR1 and CDR2: SGHTA and FQGNSA. The CDR3 spans 16 residues. CDR3 in amino acids: CASSLSPTGANNEQFF. In DNA form, the CDR3 reads TGTGCCAGCAGCTTATCTCCGACAGGGGCGAACAATGAGCAGTTCTTC.

In its sample, this clonotype was seen a few times. This rearrangement joins TRBV20-1 to TRBJ2-5; 11 positions match TRBD2. CDR3 size: 15 residues. After removal of 6 bases from V and 5 bases from J, the junction contained 11 bases not matched to a gene. Germline CDR1 DFQATT, CDR2 SNEGSKA (reference sequence). CDR3 bases: TGCAGTGCCCTCAATAGCGGGAGGGCCCGGGAGACCCAGTACTTC. As protein: CSALNSGRARETQYF.

The genes are TRBV20-1 and TRBJ1-1, with D maybe TRBD1 (5 bases). V lost 1 base to trimming and J lost 8 bases, with 17 bases between them. Germline lookup yields CDR1 DFQATT and CDR2 SNEGSKA (reference sequence). CDR3 length equals 14 residues. The CDR3 protein is CSARGGRPTREAFF. CDR3 bases: TGCAGTGCTAGAGGGGGACGTCCCACAAGGGAAGCTTTCTTT.